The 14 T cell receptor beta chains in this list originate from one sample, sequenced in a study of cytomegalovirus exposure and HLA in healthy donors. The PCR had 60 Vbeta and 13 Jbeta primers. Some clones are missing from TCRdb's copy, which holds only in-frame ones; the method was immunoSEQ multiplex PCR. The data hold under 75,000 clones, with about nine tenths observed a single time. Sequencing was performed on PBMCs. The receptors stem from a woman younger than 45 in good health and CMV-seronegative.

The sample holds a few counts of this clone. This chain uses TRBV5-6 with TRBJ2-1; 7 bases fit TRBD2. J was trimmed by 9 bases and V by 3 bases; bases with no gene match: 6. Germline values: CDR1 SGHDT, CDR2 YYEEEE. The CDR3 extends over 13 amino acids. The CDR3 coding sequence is TGTGCCAGCAGCTCGGGACTATTCGGTGAGCAGTTCTTC. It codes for CASSSGLFGEQFF.

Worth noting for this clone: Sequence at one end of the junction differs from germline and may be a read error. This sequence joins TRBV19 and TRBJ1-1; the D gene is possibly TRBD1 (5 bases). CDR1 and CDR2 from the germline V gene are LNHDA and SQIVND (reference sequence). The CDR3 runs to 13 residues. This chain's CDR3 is CAGSIGQNTEAFF. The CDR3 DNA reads TGTGCCGGTAGTATAGGACAGAACACTGAAGCTTTCTTT. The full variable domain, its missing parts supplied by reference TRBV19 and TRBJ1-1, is DGGITQSPKYLFRKEGQNVTLSCEQNLNHDAMYWYRQDPGQGLRLIYYSQIVNDFQKGDIAEGYSVSREKKESFPLTVTSAQKNPTAFYLCAGSIGQNTEAFFGQGTRLTVV.

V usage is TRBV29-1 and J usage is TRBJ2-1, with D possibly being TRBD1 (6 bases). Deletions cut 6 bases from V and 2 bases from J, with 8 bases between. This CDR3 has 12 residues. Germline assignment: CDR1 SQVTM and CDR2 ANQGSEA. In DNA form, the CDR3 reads TGCAGCGTCAGGGGAACCTACAATGAGCAGTTCTTC. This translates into CSVRGTYNEQFF.

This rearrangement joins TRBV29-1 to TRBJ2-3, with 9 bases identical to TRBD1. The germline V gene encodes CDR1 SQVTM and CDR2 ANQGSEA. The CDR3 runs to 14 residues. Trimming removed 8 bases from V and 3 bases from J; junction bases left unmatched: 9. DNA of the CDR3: TGCAGCACCCTATCCGGGACAGGGACAGATACGCAGTATTTT. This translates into CSTLSGTGTDTQYF.

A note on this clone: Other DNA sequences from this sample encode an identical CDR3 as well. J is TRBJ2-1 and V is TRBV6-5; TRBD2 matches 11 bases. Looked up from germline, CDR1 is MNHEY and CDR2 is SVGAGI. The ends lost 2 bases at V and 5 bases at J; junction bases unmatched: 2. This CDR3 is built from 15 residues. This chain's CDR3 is CASSYGTSGNNEQFF. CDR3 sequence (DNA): TGTGCCAGCAGTTACGGGACTAGCGGTAACAATGAGCAGTTCTTC.

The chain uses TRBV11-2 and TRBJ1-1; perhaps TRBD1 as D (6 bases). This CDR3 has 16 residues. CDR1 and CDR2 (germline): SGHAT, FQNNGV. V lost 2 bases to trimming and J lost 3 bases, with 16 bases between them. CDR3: CASSLIVGGRDTEAFF. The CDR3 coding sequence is TGTGCCAGCAGCTTAATTGTAGGGGGTAGGGACACTGAAGCTTTCTTT.

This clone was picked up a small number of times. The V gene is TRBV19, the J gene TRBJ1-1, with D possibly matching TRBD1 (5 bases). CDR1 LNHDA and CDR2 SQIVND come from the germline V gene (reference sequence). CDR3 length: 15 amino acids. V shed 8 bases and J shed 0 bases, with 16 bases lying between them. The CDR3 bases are TGTGCCAGTGGGGGGTACGACGGGCTGAACACTGAAGCTTTCTTT. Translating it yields CASGGYDGLNTEAFF.

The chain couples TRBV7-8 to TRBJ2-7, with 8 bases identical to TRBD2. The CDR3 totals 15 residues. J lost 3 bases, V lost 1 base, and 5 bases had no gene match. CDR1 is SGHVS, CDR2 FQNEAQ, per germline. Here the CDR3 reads CASSLDGSGVYEQYF. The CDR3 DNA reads TGTGCCAGCAGCTTAGACGGTAGCGGGGTCTACGAGCAGTACTTC.

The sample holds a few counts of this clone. The CDR3 sequence is CASSIRGLAGGNSYEQYF. For the CDR3, the DNA is TGTGCCAGTAGTATTAGGGGACTAGCGGGAGGGAACTCCTACGAGCAGTACTTC. The chain combines TRBV19 with TRBJ2-7; 16 bases agree with TRBD2. Germline CDR1 LNHDA, CDR2 SQIVND (reference sequence). The CDR3 loop spans 18 amino acids. Germline trimming cut 3 bases from V and 0 bases from J; bases unmatched to any gene: 5.

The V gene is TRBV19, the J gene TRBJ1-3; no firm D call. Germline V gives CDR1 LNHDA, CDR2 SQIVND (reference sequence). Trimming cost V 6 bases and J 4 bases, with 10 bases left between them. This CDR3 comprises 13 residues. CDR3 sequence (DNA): TGTGCCAGTAGCGGGTCGGGGGGAAACACCATATATTTT. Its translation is CASSGSGGNTIYF. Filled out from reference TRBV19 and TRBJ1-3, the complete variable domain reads DGGITQSPKYLFRKEGQNVTLSCEQNLNHDAMYWYRQDPGQGLRLIYYSQIVNDFQKGDIAEGYSVSREKKESFPLTVTSAQKNPTAFYLCASSGSGGNTIYFGEGSWLTVV.

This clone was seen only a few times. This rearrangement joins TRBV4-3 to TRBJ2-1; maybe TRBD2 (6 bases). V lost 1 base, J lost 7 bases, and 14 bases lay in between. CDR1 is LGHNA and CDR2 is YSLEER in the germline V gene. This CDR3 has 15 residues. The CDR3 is CASSQVTGLANEQFF. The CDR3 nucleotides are TGCGCCAGCAGCCAAGTCACGGGACTGGCTAATGAGCAGTTCTTC.

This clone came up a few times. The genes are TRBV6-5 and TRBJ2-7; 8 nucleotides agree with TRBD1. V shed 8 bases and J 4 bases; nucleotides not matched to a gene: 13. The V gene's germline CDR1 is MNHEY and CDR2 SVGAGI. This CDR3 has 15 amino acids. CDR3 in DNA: TGTGCCAGCTGGTATCTTGGGACAGGTGGTTACGAGCAGTACTTC. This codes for CASWYLGTGGYEQYF.

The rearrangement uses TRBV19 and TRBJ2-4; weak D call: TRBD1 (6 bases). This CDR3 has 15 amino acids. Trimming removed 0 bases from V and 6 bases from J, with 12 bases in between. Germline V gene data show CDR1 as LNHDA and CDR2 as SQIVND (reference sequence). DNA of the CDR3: TGTGCCAGTAGTATAGACAGGGGTGGGAGAAACATTCAGTACTTC. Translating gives CASSIDRGGRNIQYF.

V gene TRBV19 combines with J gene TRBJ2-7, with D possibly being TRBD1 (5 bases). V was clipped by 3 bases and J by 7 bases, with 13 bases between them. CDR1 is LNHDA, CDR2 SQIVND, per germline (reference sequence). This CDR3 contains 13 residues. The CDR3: CASSIGWAGEQYF. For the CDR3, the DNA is TGTGCCAGTAGTATTGGGTGGGCAGGGGAGCAGTACTTC. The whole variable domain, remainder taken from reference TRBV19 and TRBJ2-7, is DGGITQSPKYLFRKEGQNVTLSCEQNLNHDAMYWYRQDPGQGLRLIYYSQIVNDFQKGDIAEGYSVSREKKESFPLTVTSAQKNPTAFYLCASSIGWAGEQYFGPGTRLTVT.